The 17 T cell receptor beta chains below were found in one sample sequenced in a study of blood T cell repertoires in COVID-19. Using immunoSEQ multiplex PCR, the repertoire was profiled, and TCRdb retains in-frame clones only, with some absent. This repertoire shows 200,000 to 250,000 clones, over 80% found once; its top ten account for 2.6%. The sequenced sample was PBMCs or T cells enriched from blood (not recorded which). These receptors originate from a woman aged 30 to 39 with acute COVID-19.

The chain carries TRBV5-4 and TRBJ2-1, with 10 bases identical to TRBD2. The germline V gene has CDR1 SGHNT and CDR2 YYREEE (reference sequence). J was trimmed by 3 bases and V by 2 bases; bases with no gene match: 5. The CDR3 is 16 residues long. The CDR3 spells CASSLSSGGFYNEQFF. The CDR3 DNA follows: TGTGCCAGCAGCTTATCTAGCGGGGGATTCTACAATGAGCAGTTCTTC.

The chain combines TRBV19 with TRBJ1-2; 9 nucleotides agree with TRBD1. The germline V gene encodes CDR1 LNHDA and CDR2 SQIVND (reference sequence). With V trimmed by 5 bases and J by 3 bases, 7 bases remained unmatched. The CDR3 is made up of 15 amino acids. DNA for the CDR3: TGTGCCAGTAGTGCCGGGACAGGGTCGGACTATGGCTACACCTTC. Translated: CASSAGTGSDYGYTF.

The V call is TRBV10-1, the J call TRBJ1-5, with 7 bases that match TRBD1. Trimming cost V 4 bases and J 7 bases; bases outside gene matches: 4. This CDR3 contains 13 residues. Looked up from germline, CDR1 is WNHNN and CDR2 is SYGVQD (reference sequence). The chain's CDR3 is CASSGQGRQPQHF. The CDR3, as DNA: TGCGCCAGCAGTGGACAGGGCAGGCAGCCCCAGCATTTT.

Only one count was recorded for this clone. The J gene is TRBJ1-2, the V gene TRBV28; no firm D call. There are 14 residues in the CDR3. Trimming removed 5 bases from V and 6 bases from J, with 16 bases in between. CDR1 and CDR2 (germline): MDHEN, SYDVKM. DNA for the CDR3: TGTGCCAGCAGTGACGTGGGGAGCTTGGATGGCTACACCTTC. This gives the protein CASSDVGSLDGYTF.

The CDR3 reads CASRGEANEKLFF. CDR3 nucleotide sequence: TGTGCCAGCAGAGGAGAAGCTAATGAAAAACTGTTTTTT. The gene calls are TRBV9 and TRBJ1-4, with D hard to call. Trimming removed 5 bases at V and 3 bases at J, with 8 bases between. This CDR3 contains 13 residues. CDR1 and CDR2 (germline): SGDLS, YYNGEE.

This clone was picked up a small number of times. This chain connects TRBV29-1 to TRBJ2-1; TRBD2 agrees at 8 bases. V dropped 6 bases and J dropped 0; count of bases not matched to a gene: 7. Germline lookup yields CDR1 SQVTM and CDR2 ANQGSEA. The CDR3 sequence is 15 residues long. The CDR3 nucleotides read TGCAGCGTAGCATCGCGGGGGGCCTCCTACAATGAGCAGTTCTTC. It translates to CSVASRGASYNEQFF.

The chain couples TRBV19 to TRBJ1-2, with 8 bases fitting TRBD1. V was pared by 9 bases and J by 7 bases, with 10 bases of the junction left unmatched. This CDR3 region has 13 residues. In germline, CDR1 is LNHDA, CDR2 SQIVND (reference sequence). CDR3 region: CASTDRDRSGYTF. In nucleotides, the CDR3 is TGTGCCAGCACGGACCGGGACAGGAGTGGCTACACCTTC.

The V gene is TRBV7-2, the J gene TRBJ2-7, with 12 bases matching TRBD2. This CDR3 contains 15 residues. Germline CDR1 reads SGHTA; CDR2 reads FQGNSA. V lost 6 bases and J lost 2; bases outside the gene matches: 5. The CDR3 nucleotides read TGTGCCAGCAGTTCCGGACTAGCGGGGACCTACGAGCAGTACTTC. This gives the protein CASSSGLAGTYEQYF.

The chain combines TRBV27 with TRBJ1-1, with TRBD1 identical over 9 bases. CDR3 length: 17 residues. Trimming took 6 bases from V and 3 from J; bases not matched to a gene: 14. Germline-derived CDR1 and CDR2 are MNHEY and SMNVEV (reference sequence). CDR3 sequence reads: CASRQTTDRGWDTEAFF. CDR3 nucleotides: TGTGCCAGCAGGCAAACCACGGACAGGGGATGGGACACTGAAGCTTTCTTT.

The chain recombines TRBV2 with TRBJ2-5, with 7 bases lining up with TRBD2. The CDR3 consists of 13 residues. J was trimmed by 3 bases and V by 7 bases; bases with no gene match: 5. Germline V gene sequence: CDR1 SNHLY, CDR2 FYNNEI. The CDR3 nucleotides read TGTGCCAGCAAGCGGGATGTGGAAGAGACCCAGTACTTC. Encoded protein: CASKRDVEETQYF.

The CDR3 is CASSLSLAGGYEQYF. CDR3 sequence (DNA): TGTGCCAGCAGTTTATCGCTAGCGGGGGGATACGAGCAGTACTTC. This sequence joins TRBV27 and TRBJ2-7; 11 bases map to TRBD2. Unmatched junction bases numbered 2, after V lost 0 bases and J lost 4 bases. The CDR3 totals 15 residues. Germline V gene data show CDR1 as MNHEY and CDR2 as SMNVEV (reference sequence).

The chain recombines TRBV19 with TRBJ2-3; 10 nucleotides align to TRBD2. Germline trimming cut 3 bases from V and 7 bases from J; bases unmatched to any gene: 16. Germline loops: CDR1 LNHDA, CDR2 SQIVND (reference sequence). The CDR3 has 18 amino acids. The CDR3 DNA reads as TGTGCCAGTAGTATCTCTAGCGGGGGACTCAAGGGTGAATATACGCAGTATTTT. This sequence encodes CASSISSGGLKGEYTQYF.

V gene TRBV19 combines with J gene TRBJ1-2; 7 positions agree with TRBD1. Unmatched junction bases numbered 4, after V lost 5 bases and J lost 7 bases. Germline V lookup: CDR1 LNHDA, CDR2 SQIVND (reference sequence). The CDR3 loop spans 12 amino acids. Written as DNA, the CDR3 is TGTGCCAGTAGTGTCGACAGGGCTGGCTACACCTTC. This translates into CASSVDRAGYTF.

The CDR3 region is CASSRPSGGVWNGELFF. CDR3 sequence (DNA): TGTGCCAGCAGCCGCCCTAGCGGGGGGGTGTGGAACGGGGAGCTGTTTTTT. The rearrangement links TRBV7-2 to TRBJ2-2, with 12 bases aligning to TRBD2. The CDR3 extends over 17 amino acids. Germline V lookup: CDR1 SGHTA, CDR2 FQGNSA. V gave up 5 bases and J gave up 7 bases; unmatched junction bases: 11.

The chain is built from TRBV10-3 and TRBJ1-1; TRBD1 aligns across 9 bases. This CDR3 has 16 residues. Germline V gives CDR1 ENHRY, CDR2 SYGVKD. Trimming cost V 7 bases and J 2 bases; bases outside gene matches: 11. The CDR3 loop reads CAITAGTGSFNTEAFF. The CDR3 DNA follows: TGTGCCATCACAGCCGGGACAGGGTCATTTAACACTGAAGCTTTCTTT.

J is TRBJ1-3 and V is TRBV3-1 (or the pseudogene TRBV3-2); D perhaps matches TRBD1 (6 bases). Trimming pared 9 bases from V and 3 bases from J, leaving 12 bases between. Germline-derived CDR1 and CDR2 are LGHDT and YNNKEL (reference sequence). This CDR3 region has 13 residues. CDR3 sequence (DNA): TGTGCCAGTCAACCCAGGGGTGGAAACACCATATATTTT. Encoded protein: CASQPRGGNTIYF.

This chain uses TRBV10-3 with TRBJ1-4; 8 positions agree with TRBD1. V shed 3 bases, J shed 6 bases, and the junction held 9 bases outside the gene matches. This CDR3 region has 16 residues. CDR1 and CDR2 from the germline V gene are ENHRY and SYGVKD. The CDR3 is CAISELGGQADEKLFF. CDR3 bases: TGTGCCATCAGTGAACTGGGGGGACAGGCTGATGAAAAACTGTTTTTT.